This T cell receptor beta chain was captured by sequencing in a study of shared T cell receptors in the human thymus. J gave up 3 bases and V 4 bases, and 9 bases lay outside the gene matches. CDR3 size: 16 residues. CDR1 and CDR2 from the germline V gene are SGHVS and FNYEAQ. This table comes from immunoSEQ multiplex PCR, and its TCRdb copy is limited to in-frame clones, with some not included. The data show 65,000 to 70,000 clones, nearly 95% seen once. The sequence derives from a human donor. This chain uses TRBV7-6 with TRBJ2-1; TRBD1 aligns across 7 bases. What was sequenced was thymocytes. The CDR3: CASSSRDSKVYNEQFF. In nucleotides, the CDR3 is TGTGCCAGCAGCTCCAGGGACAGCAAAGTCTACAATGAGCAGTTCTTC.